These 11 T cell receptor beta chains were all obtained from the same sample, sequenced in a study of shared T cell receptors in the human thymus. Generated by immunoSEQ multiplex PCR, the TCRdb table keeps only in-frame clones and is missing some. This sample has 450,000 to 650,000 clones, with approximately 80% found just once. The same specimen was also included in a second study, on human thymus T cells.

Sequenced: thymocytes. The receptors stem from a boy younger than two with a congenital heart defect.

This clone was detected only once. The gene calls are TRBV28 and TRBJ2-7; 9 nucleotides align to TRBD1. The V and J ends lost 8 bases and 1 base, in that order; junction bases with no gene match: 9. Per germline, CDR1 MDHEN and CDR2 SYDVKM. The CDR3 is 15 residues long. Here the CDR3 reads CASQWADRGSYEQYF. The CDR3 region has the DNA TGTGCCAGCCAGTGGGCGGACAGGGGTTCCTACGAGCAGTACTTC.

CDR3 amino acids: CASSRDSIRYF. CDR3 in DNA: TGTGCCAGCAGCCGCGACAGTATCCGATACTTC. The chain recombines TRBV21-1 with TRBJ2-4; no check of the table's D call, TRBD1, against the DNA was made. TRBV21-1 is designated a pseudogene. CDR3 length: 11 amino acids.

This sequence joins TRBV7-9 and TRBJ2-1; 16 nucleotides match TRBD2. The V gene's germline CDR1 is SEHNR and CDR2 FQNEAQ (reference sequence). CDR3 length: 18 amino acids. With 5 bases clipped from V and 3 bases from J, the junction kept 7 bases outside the gene matches. The CDR3 coding sequence is TGTGCCAGCAGCCTAGGGACTAGCGGGAGGGGTGGCTACAATGAGCAGTTCTTC. Its protein product is CASSLGTSGRGGYNEQFF.

A single count supports this clone. The V call is TRBV27, the J call TRBJ2-7, with 8 bases lining up with TRBD1. V was clipped by 3 bases and J by 4 bases; unmatched bases: 8. Germline CDR1 is MNHEY and CDR2 is SMNVEV (reference sequence). The CDR3 consists of 15 residues. DNA for the CDR3: TGTGCCAGCAGTTTTGAGGGACAGGAACAATACGAGCAGTACTTC. It translates to CASSFEGQEQYEQYF.

This clone was observed once. CDR3 sequence: CASSRGARSYNEQFF. In DNA form, the CDR3 reads TGTGCCAGCAGCAGAGGAGCACGCTCCTACAATGAGCAGTTCTTC. This sequence joins TRBV11-3 and TRBJ2-1; D gene ambiguous. CDR1 and CDR2 (germline): SGHNT, YENEEA. The CDR3 runs 15 residues. V lost 5 bases to trimming and J lost 0 bases, with 11 bases between them.

In regard to this clone: At one boundary the junction diverges from the germline segment, which might be a read error. The rearrangement uses TRBV5-4 and TRBJ2-1; 7 positions agree with TRBD2. The CDR3 spans 14 residues. Looked up from germline, CDR1 is SGHNT and CDR2 is YYREEE (reference sequence). CDR3 sequence reads: CASNLGREPNEQFF. Written as DNA, the CDR3 is TGTGCCAGCAACTTGGGGCGGGAGCCCAATGAGCAGTTCTTC.

This chain joins TRBV27 and TRBJ1-2; the match to TRBD1 covers 10 bases. The germline CDR1 and CDR2 sequences are MNHEY and SMNVEV (reference sequence). Trimming cost V 5 bases and J 0 bases; bases outside gene matches: 9. This CDR3 spans 17 amino acids. Here the CDR3 reads CASSTRDRGKTNYGYTF. DNA for the CDR3: TGTGCCAGCAGTACCCGGGACAGGGGAAAAACTAACTATGGCTACACCTTC.

The chain carries TRBV9 and TRBJ2-1; 7 bases are a match to TRBD1. The CDR3 covers 14 residues. Germline values: CDR1 SGDLS, CDR2 YYNGEE. J was trimmed by 6 bases and V by 2 bases; bases with no gene match: 5. The CDR3 spells CASSVRQGLNEQFF. CDR3 coding DNA: TGTGCCAGCAGCGTTCGACAGGGTCTCAATGAGCAGTTCTTC.

The chain has TRBV27 and TRBJ2-7, with D tentatively TRBD2 (6 bases). This CDR3 region has 15 residues. CDR1 MNHEY and CDR2 SMNVEV come from the germline V gene (reference sequence). Trimming stripped 6 bases from V and 2 bases from J, with 17 bases between. The CDR3 is CASSLGSGLPYEQYF. The CDR3 DNA sequence: TGTGCCAGCAGCCTTGGGAGCGGGCTCCCCTACGAGCAGTACTTC.

This rearrangement joins TRBV27 to TRBJ2-1; TRBD2 might be the D (6 bases). CDR1 MNHEY and CDR2 SMNVEV come from the germline V gene (reference sequence). CDR3 length: 15 residues. The V and J ends lost 3 bases and 7 bases respectively, with 16 bases between them. CDR3 DNA sequence: TGTGCCAGCAGTTTGGGGGTAGCGGACCCAAATGAGCAGTTCTTC. Its protein is CASSLGVADPNEQFF.

This clone has only a few counts. The chain combines TRBV5-1 with TRBJ1-4; possibly TRBD1 for D (5 bases). This CDR3 has 14 amino acids. Germline V CDR1 and CDR2: SGHRS, YFSETQ. V was cut by 4 bases and J by 2 bases, with 9 bases left in between. CDR3 loop: CASSPGMTNEKLFF. The DNA of the CDR3 is TGCGCCAGCAGCCCAGGGATGACTAATGAAAAACTGTTTTTT.